These 10 T cell receptor beta chains were all obtained from the same sample, sequenced in a study of memory CD4+ T cells and cytomegalovirus serostatus (dated by TCRdb to between 2018 and 2021). Libraries were built with the immunoSEQ multiplex PCR assay. Entries here come from immuneACCESS through TCRdb and include only in-frame sequences with V and J called. Some clones fail to appear in such tables; in the studies checked, an unresolved V gene covers under half of the shortfall, and the cause of the remainder is unknown. This sample is represented by 55,000 to 75,000 clones; about 81% of them were singletons. Roughly 0.9% of the sample is held by the ten biggest clonotypes. Single viable CD3+CD4+CD8-CD45RO+ cells were sorted as memory CD4+ T cells on a FACSAria II. Sequenced: memory CD4+ T cells from blood. All receptors derive from an adult in good health and CMV-seronegative.

The table lists this clone with a count of one. V and J are TRBV9 and TRBJ2-5, with a tentative D call TRBD2 (6 bases). Trimming removed 3 bases from V and 4 bases from J, with 16 bases in between. Germline V gives CDR1 SGDLS, CDR2 YYNGEE. This CDR3 comprises 15 residues. CDR3 in DNA: TGTGCCAGCAGCGCCTCCGGGACCGGGGGAGAGACCCAGTACTTC. Translating it yields CASSASGTGGETQYF.

The chain links TRBV7-2 to TRBJ2-2; D remains unclear. This CDR3 has 15 amino acids. Germline V gives CDR1 SGHTA, CDR2 FQGNSA. V lost 6 bases and J 4 bases, leaving 15 bases between the germline ends. The CDR3 loop reads CASRARLAGTGELFF. CDR3 DNA sequence: TGTGCCAGCAGGGCTAGGTTAGCAGGCACCGGGGAGCTGTTTTTT.

V and J are TRBV25-1 and TRBJ2-7; D perhaps matches TRBD2 (5 bases). Trimming removed 3 bases from V and 4 bases from J, with 16 bases in between. The CDR3 extends over 15 amino acids. CDR1 is MGHDK and CDR2 is SYGVNS in the germline V gene. The CDR3 loop is CASSESSAGGYEQYF. In DNA, the CDR3 is TGTGCCAGCAGTGAGTCCTCTGCAGGAGGATACGAGCAGTACTTC.

The V and J genes are TRBV2 and TRBJ1-1, with D unclear. Trimming took off 7 bases at V and 8 bases at J, with 11 bases between the two ends. The CDR3 consists of 11 residues. From germline, CDR1 is SNHLY and CDR2 FYNNEI. DNA of the CDR3: TGTGCCAGCATAGTGCGGGGAGAAGCTTTCTTT. This encodes CASIVRGEAFF. Complete variable domain (other parts from reference TRBV2 and TRBJ1-1): EPEVTQTPSHQVTQMGQEVILRCVPISNHLYFYWYRQILGQKVEFLVSFYNNEISEKSEIFDDQFSVERPDGSNFTLKIRSTKLEDSAMYFCASIVRGEAFFGQGTRLTVV.

The V and J genes are TRBV5-1 and TRBJ2-6; no clear D. V shed 4 bases and J shed 0 bases, with 11 bases lying between them. This CDR3 is 16 amino acids long. Germline V CDR1 and CDR2: SGHRS, YFSETQ. This CDR3 reads CASSMTPTSGANVLTF. CDR3 nucleotide sequence: TGCGCCAGCAGCATGACACCCACCTCTGGGGCCAACGTCCTGACTTTC.

This chain connects TRBV30 to TRBJ1-2; 7 bases match TRBD1. CDR3 length: 13 amino acids. The germline gives CDR1 GTSNPN, CDR2 SVGIG (reference sequence). The J segment lost 3 bases and the V segment lost 4 bases, leaving 5 bases of the junction unmatched. The CDR3: CAWTPDRDYGYTF. CDR3 nucleotide sequence: TGTGCCTGGACCCCCGACAGGGACTATGGCTACACCTTC.

The chain employs TRBV2 and TRBJ2-7; a possible D gene is TRBD2 (6 bases). CDR3 length: 14 residues. V was trimmed by 4 bases and J by 9 bases, leaving 19 bases between them. Looked up from germline, CDR1 is SNHLY and CDR2 is FYNNEI. For the CDR3, the DNA is TGTGCCAGCAGTGGGGAGGTCCATCCCCGGAGGCAGTACTTC. As protein: CASSGEVHPRRQYF.

The V and J genes are TRBV5-5 and TRBJ2-7; 10 bases fit TRBD1. Germline trimming cut 6 bases from V and 6 bases from J; bases unmatched to any gene: 12. Germline CDR1 is SGHKS and CDR2 is YYEKEE (reference sequence). The CDR3 totals 15 residues. The CDR3 spells CASTPTGTGVGEQYF. The CDR3 region has the DNA TGTGCCAGCACACCAACCGGGACAGGGGTCGGCGAGCAGTACTTC.

CDR3 protein: CASSLTGTSNQPQHF. CDR3 in DNA: TGCGCCAGCAGCTTGACAGGGACTAGCAATCAGCCCCAGCATTTT. The chain combines TRBV5-1 with TRBJ1-5, with a weak D call TRBD1 (6 bases). Trimming shortened V by 1 base and J by 0 bases, and 8 bases separated the two germline ends. CDR1 and CDR2 (germline): SGHRS, YFSETQ. The CDR3 consists of 15 residues.

This clone has only a few counts. J is TRBJ1-1 and V is TRBV5-1; D is undetermined. Germline lookup yields CDR1 SGHRS and CDR2 YFSETQ. The CDR3 length is 13 residues. V was pared by 5 bases and J by 0 bases, with 8 bases between. The CDR3 region is CASSTPMNTEAFF. In DNA, the CDR3 is TGCGCCAGCAGTACACCAATGAACACTGAAGCTTTCTTT.